These T cell receptor beta chains were read from a single sample in a study of blood T cell repertoires in COVID-19. Libraries were prepared by immunoSEQ multiplex PCR; TCRdb keeps only in-frame clonotypes and omits some of them. The repertoire holds about 270,000 clones, more than 75% seen once, with around 8.8% in the top ten. The source material was peripheral blood. Receptors were obtained from a man aged 35 to 55 with active or convalescent COVID-19. CDR3s include the opening cysteine and the closing phenylalanine or tryptophan. Each record gives: J gene, V gene, D gene, clone size, CDR3 protein, CDR3 DNA. A D gene is named only where the DNA matches it firmly. Expanded clones are given a class, and other clones once, few, many or no size at all.

TRBJ1-1 | TRBV9 | . | once | CASSAHRDGGNTEAFF | TGTGCCAGCAGCGCCCACAGGGACGGAGGAAACACTGAAGCTTTCTTT
TRBJ2-1 | TRBV27 | . | . | CASSQDSASYNEQFF | TGTGCCAGCAGTCAGGACAGTGCTTCCTACAATGAGCAGTTCTTC
TRBJ2-1 | TRBV6-1 | TRBD2 | . | CASSGALGAGGPVSEQFF | TGTGCCAGCAGTGGCGCCCTCGGAGCGGGAGGCCCGGTTAGTGAGCAGTTCTTC
TRBJ1-1 | TRBV5-1 | TRBD1 | . | CASSLGTGLNTEAFF | TGCGCCAGCAGCTTGGGGACAGGGTTGAACACTGAAGCTTTCTTT
TRBJ2-1 | TRBV20-1 | . | . | CSASKRLANEQFF | TGCAGTGCTAGTAAGCGGCTAGCGAATGAGCAGTTCTTC
TRBJ1-2 | TRBV11-3 | . | . | CASSAGEPGYTF | TGTGCCAGCAGTGCAGGGGAGCCCGGCTACACCTTC
TRBJ1-2 | TRBV5-4 | TRBD1 | . | CASSLGGQGGYTF | TGTGCCAGCAGCTTGGGGGGACAGGGTGGCTACACCTTC
TRBJ1-2 | TRBV2 | . | . | CASSSDRTNYGYTF | TGTGCCAGCAGTTCGGACAGAACTAACTATGGCTACACCTTC
TRBJ2-3 | TRBV5-1 | TRBD2 | . | CASSLMLGGSADTQYF | TGCGCCAGCAGCTTGATGCTGGGGGGGAGCGCAGATACGCAGTATTTT
TRBJ1-3 | TRBV6-5 | . | few | CASSPGVSSGNTIYF | TGTGCCAGCAGCCCGGGAGTCAGCTCTGGAAACACCATATATTTT
TRBJ1-1 | TRBV5-1 | . | . | CASSLAVAGNTEAFF | TGCGCCAGCAGCTTGGCGGTAGCGGGGAACACTGAAGCTTTCTTT
TRBJ1-1 | TRBV6-6 | TRBD1 | . | CASKQGMDTEAFF | TGTGCCAGCAAACAGGGGATGGACACTGAAGCTTTCTTT
TRBJ1-2 | TRBV5-1 | TRBD1 | . | CASSLTGQGDYGYTF | TGCGCCAGCAGCTTGACGGGACAGGGTGACTATGGCTACACCTTC
TRBJ2-3 | TRBV3-1/TRBV3-2 | . | . | CASSQGQVIGNTQYF | TGTGCCAGCAGCCAAGGTCAGGTGATAGGAAATACGCAGTATTTT
TRBJ1-1 | TRBV6-5 | TRBD1 | many | CASRTTGANTEAFF | TGTGCCAGCAGGACGACAGGGGCGAACACTGAAGCTTTCTTT
TRBJ1-5 | TRBV11-2 | . | . | CASSPVNSNQPQHF | TGTGCCAGCAGCCCCGTTAATAGCAATCAGCCCCAGCATTTT
TRBJ1-3 | TRBV19 | . | . | CASSMRPVSSGNTIYF | TGTGCCAGTAGTATGCGGCCAGTAAGCTCTGGAAACACCATATATTTT
TRBJ1-4 | TRBV29-1 | TRBD1 | . | CSAQGSATNEKLFF | TGCAGCGCACAGGGGTCAGCAACTAATGAAAAACTGTTTTTT
TRBJ2-1 | TRBV19 | . | . | CASSTNGGPYNEQFF | TGTGCCAGTAGTACTAACGGGGGACCTTACAATGAGCAGTTCTTC
TRBJ2-5 | TRBV18 | . | once | CASSLFGGGEETQYF | TGTGCCAGCTCCCTATTCGGCGGCGGAGAAGAGACCCAGTACTTC
TRBJ1-1 | TRBV11-2 | . | . | CASSPNWGTNTEAFF | TGTGCCAGCAGCCCCAACTGGGGCACGAACACTGAAGCTTTCTTT
TRBJ2-1 | TRBV18 | TRBD1 | . | CASSPGRLPGQGNYEQFF | TGTGCCAGCTCACCGGGGCGACTTCCCGGACAGGGTAACTATGAGCAGTTCTTC
TRBJ1-3 | TRBV18 | . | . | CASSPRAGFGNTIYF | TGTGCCAGCTCACCACGGGCAGGGTTTGGAAACACCATATATTTT
TRBJ2-1 | TRBV11-3 | TRBD2 | . | CASSLDQAGDYNEQFF | TGTGCCAGCAGCTTAGATCAAGCGGGGGACTACAATGAGCAGTTCTTC
TRBJ2-2 | TRBV12-3/TRBV12-4 | . | . | CASSPPGTGELFF | TGTGCCAGCAGTCCCCCGGGGACCGGGGAGCTGTTTTTT
TRBJ1-5 | TRBV24-1 | . | . | CATSVAGFQPQHF | TGTGCCACCAGTGTAGCAGGGTTTCAGCCCCAGCATTTT
TRBJ1-1 | TRBV7-9 | . | . | CASSLAGRNTEAFF | TGTGCCAGCAGCTTAGCTGGCAGAAACACTGAAGCTTTCTTT
TRBJ2-5 | TRBV11-2 | TRBD2 | . | CASSSGAGQETQYF | TGTGCCAGCAGCTCGGGAGCGGGACAAGAGACCCAGTACTTC
TRBJ1-1 | TRBV7-6 | . | . | CASSLADSLNTEAFF | TGTGCCAGCAGCTTAGCGGACAGCTTGAACACTGAAGCTTTCTTT
TRBJ2-1 | TRBV12-3/TRBV12-4 | TRBD2 | . | CASSPRGYEQFF | TGTGCCAGCAGTCCGCGGGGGTATGAGCAGTTCTTC
TRBJ2-7 | TRBV2 | TRBD1 | once | CASRRSGTGIDEQYF | TGTGCCAGCAGACGTTCCGGGACAGGGATCGACGAGCAGTACTTC
TRBJ1-1 | TRBV24-1 | TRBD1 | . | CATSNSGGGTEAFF | TGTGCCACCAGTAACTCAGGGGGTGGAACTGAAGCTTTCTTT
TRBJ1-3 | TRBV24-1 | . | . | CATDPPKRAKGRNTIYF | TGTGCCACCGACCCGCCCAAGCGGGCGAAGGGCAGAAACACCATATATTTT
TRBJ2-2 | TRBV6-5 | . | . | CASSYLGRGTGELFF | TGTGCCAGCAGTTACCTTGGCAGGGGCACCGGGGAGCTGTTTTTT
TRBJ1-3 | TRBV6-6 | . | . | CASRGEGAPGNTIYF | TGTGCCAGCAGGGGGGAGGGAGCTCCCGGAAACACCATATATTTT
TRBJ1-1 | TRBV19 | . | . | CASSRGLPGWTEAFF | TGTGCCAGTAGTAGGGGACTCCCGGGATGGACTGAAGCTTTCTTT
TRBJ2-3 | TRBV24-1 | TRBD2 | . | CATSDNLAGVDTQYF | TGTGCCACCAGTGATAACCTAGCGGGGGTAGATACGCAGTATTTT
TRBJ1-6 | TRBV6-2/TRBV6-3 | TRBD1 | . | CASSMTGGGSPLHF | TGTGCCAGCAGTATGACAGGGGGTGGTTCACCCCTCCACTTT
TRBJ1-2 | TRBV11-2 | TRBD1 | . | CASSRPGTGSYGYTF | TGTGCCAGCAGCCGACCCGGGACAGGGAGCTATGGCTACACCTTC
TRBJ1-3 | TRBV29-1 | . | . | CSVAVSGNTIYF | TGCAGCGTTGCGGTCTCTGGAAACACCATATATTTT
TRBJ2-2 | TRBV19 | TRBD2 | once | CASSTHPPGLAVNTGELFF | TGTGCCAGTAGTACCCACCCGCCGGGACTAGCGGTAAACACCGGGGAGCTGTTTTTT